A selection of T cell receptor beta chains follows, all from one sample in a study of shared clonotypes between healthy human individuals. Generated by immunoSEQ multiplex PCR, the TCRdb table keeps only in-frame clones and is missing some. The repertoire consists of some 600,000 clones, with 95% to 97% occurring once and the leading ten covering more than 0.085%. The sequenced sample was naive CD8+ T cells sorted from blood. The receptors shown here come from a woman aged 25 to 39 in good health. Each CDR3 is given with its conserved first and last residue. The D gene is left open where the match is weak. Some rows mark clone size as missing; the rest say once, few, many or name a class of expanded clone.

clone size: NA; D gene: TRBD2; V gene: TRBV4-1; J gene: TRBJ2-7; CDR3 protein: CASSQVPSGAGEQYF; CDR3 DNA: TGCGCCAGCAGCCAAGTCCCTAGCGGGGCGGGCGAGCAGTACTTC
clone size: NA; D gene: NA; V gene: TRBV13; J gene: TRBJ2-3; CDR3 protein: CASHLVGTDTQYF; CDR3 DNA: TGTGCCAGCCACCTGGTGGGGACAGATACGCAGTATTTT
clone size: NA; D gene: NA; V gene: TRBV5-7; J gene: TRBJ2-7; CDR3 protein: CASRSGTDIPYEQYF; CDR3 DNA: TGTGCCAGCAGAAGCGGGACAGACATACCCTACGAGCAGTACTTC
clone size: NA; D gene: NA; V gene: TRBV6-6; J gene: TRBJ2-7; CDR3 protein: CASMGDSYEQYF; CDR3 DNA: TGTGCCAGCATGGGGGACTCCTACGAGCAGTACTTC
clone size: NA; D gene: NA; V gene: TRBV19; J gene: TRBJ2-1; CDR3 protein: CASSVSFPYNEQFF; CDR3 DNA: TGTGCCAGTAGTGTTTCTTTTCCCTACAATGAGCAGTTCTTC
clone size: NA; D gene: TRBD2; V gene: TRBV27; J gene: TRBJ2-1; CDR3 protein: CASSSQLASDWNEQFF; CDR3 DNA: TGTGCCAGCAGTTCCCAACTAGCGTCGGATTGGAATGAGCAGTTCTTC
clone size: NA; D gene: TRBD1; V gene: TRBV6-5; J gene: TRBJ2-7; CDR3 protein: CASSTVDRVYEQYF; CDR3 DNA: TGTGCCAGCAGTACCGTGGACAGGGTTTACGAGCAGTACTTC
clone size: NA; D gene: NA; V gene: TRBV15; J gene: TRBJ1-2; CDR3 protein: CATSSTDRLFGYTF; CDR3 DNA: TGTGCCACCAGCAGCACCGACAGGCTCTTTGGCTACACCTTC
clone size: NA; D gene: NA; V gene: TRBV28; J gene: TRBJ2-7; CDR3 protein: CASSFVISYEQYF; CDR3 DNA: TGTGCCAGCAGTTTCGTCATCTCCTACGAGCAGTACTTC
clone size: NA; D gene: TRBD2; V gene: TRBV4-1; J gene: TRBJ2-1; CDR3 protein: CASSPYTSVNEQFF; CDR3 DNA: TGCGCCAGCAGCCCATATACTAGCGTAAATGAGCAGTTCTTC
clone size: NA; D gene: TRBD1; V gene: TRBV9; J gene: TRBJ2-2; CDR3 protein: CASSPTGGMSGELFF; CDR3 DNA: TGTGCCAGCAGCCCAACAGGGGGCATGAGCGGGGAGCTGTTTTTT
clone size: NA; D gene: TRBD2; V gene: TRBV9; J gene: TRBJ2-2; CDR3 protein: CASSVRPTSGINTGELFF; CDR3 DNA: TGTGCCAGCAGCGTACGTCCGACTAGCGGGATTAACACCGGGGAGCTGTTTTTT
clone size: NA; D gene: TRBD1; V gene: TRBV4-1; J gene: TRBJ1-2; CDR3 protein: CASSTRPGQGQDGYTF; CDR3 DNA: TGCGCCAGCAGCACTCGACCGGGACAGGGGCAGGATGGCTACACCTTC
clone size: NA; D gene: NA; V gene: TRBV20-1; J gene: TRBJ2-7; CDR3 protein: CSVSRTYEQYF; CDR3 DNA: TGCAGTGTATCCCGGACCTACGAGCAGTACTTC
clone size: NA; D gene: NA; V gene: TRBV7-9; J gene: TRBJ2-1; CDR3 protein: CASSLLGPVNEQFF; CDR3 DNA: TGTGCCAGCAGCCTCCTGGGGCCGGTCAATGAGCAGTTCTTC
clone size: once; D gene: NA; V gene: TRBV28; J gene: TRBJ2-7; CDR3 protein: CASSFSTYEQYF; CDR3 DNA: TGTGCCAGCAGTTTCTCGACGTACGAGCAGTACTTC
clone size: NA; D gene: TRBD1; V gene: TRBV30; J gene: TRBJ1-2; CDR3 protein: CAWSRTGGRYGYTF; CDR3 DNA: TGTGCCTGGTCCCGGACAGGGGGCAGGTATGGTTACACCTTC
clone size: NA; D gene: TRBD1; V gene: TRBV5-4; J gene: TRBJ2-7; CDR3 protein: CASSPLGTGYEQYF; CDR3 DNA: TGTGCCAGCAGCCCCCTTGGGACAGGGTACGAGCAGTACTTC
clone size: NA; D gene: TRBD1; V gene: TRBV28; J gene: TRBJ2-7; CDR3 protein: CASSPTTGVEQYF; CDR3 DNA: TGTGCCAGCAGTCCAACGACAGGGGTCGAGCAGTACTTC
clone size: NA; D gene: TRBD2; V gene: TRBV7-9; J gene: TRBJ2-1; CDR3 protein: CASRTKAGSNEQFF; CDR3 DNA: TGTGCCAGCAGAACGAAAGCGGGATCCAATGAGCAGTTCTTC
clone size: NA; D gene: TRBD2; V gene: TRBV10-3; J gene: TRBJ2-3; CDR3 protein: CAINPSGSVTDTQYF; CDR3 DNA: TGTGCCATCAACCCGAGCGGGAGCGTCACAGATACGCAGTATTTT
clone size: NA; D gene: NA; V gene: TRBV27; J gene: TRBJ2-1; CDR3 protein: CASSPLSGTYNEQFF; CDR3 DNA: TGTGCCAGCAGTCCCTTAAGCGGTACCTACAATGAGCAGTTCTTC
clone size: NA; D gene: NA; V gene: TRBV29-1; J gene: TRBJ2-7; CDR3 protein: CSVEIRGRVYEQYF; CDR3 DNA: TGCAGCGTTGAAATACGGGGGCGGGTGTACGAGCAGTACTTC
clone size: NA; D gene: TRBD1; V gene: TRBV7-7; J gene: TRBJ2-1; CDR3 protein: CASSKGQGSYNEQFF; CDR3 DNA: TGTGCCAGCAGCAAGGGACAGGGCTCCTACAATGAGCAGTTCTTC
clone size: NA; D gene: TRBD2; V gene: TRBV5-6; J gene: TRBJ2-3; CDR3 protein: CASSLAGGSTDTQYF; CDR3 DNA: TGTGCCAGCAGCTTGGCCGGGGGGAGCACAGATACGCAGTATTTT
clone size: NA; D gene: TRBD1; V gene: TRBV15; J gene: TRBJ2-7; CDR3 protein: CATSRDGTDSYEQYF; CDR3 DNA: TGTGCCACCAGCAGAGACGGGACAGACTCCTACGAGCAGTACTTC
clone size: NA; D gene: TRBD1; V gene: TRBV10-1; J gene: TRBJ2-2; CDR3 protein: CASGPGTGGYTGELFF; CDR3 DNA: TGCGCCAGCGGCCCCGGGACAGGGGGCTATACCGGGGAGCTGTTTTTT
clone size: NA; D gene: NA; V gene: TRBV2; J gene: TRBJ1-1; CDR3 protein: CASSDADEAFF; CDR3 DNA: TGTGCCAGCAGTGATGCGGATGAAGCTTTCTTT
clone size: NA; D gene: TRBD1; V gene: TRBV15; J gene: TRBJ2-7; CDR3 protein: CATSGQGLDEQYF; CDR3 DNA: TGTGCCACCAGCGGACAGGGGCTGGACGAGCAGTACTTC
clone size: NA; D gene: NA; V gene: TRBV2; J gene: TRBJ1-2; CDR3 protein: CASKKGRAGWVDGYTF; CDR3 DNA: TGTGCCAGCAAGAAAGGCAGGGCTGGATGGGTGGATGGCTACACCTTC
clone size: few; D gene: TRBD1; V gene: TRBV7-9; J gene: TRBJ2-2; CDR3 protein: CASTETKGAFTGELFF; CDR3 DNA: TGTGCCAGCACCGAGACGAAGGGGGCATTCACCGGGGAGCTGTTTTTT
clone size: NA; D gene: TRBD2; V gene: TRBV7-2; J gene: TRBJ2-1; CDR3 protein: CASSLGTSGPYNEQFF; CDR3 DNA: TGTGCCAGCAGCTTAGGTACTAGCGGACCCTACAATGAGCAGTTCTTC
clone size: NA; D gene: NA; V gene: TRBV27; J gene: TRBJ2-1; CDR3 protein: CASSINLGGYNEQFF; CDR3 DNA: TGTGCCAGCAGTATTAACCTAGGGGGGTACAATGAGCAGTTCTTC
clone size: NA; D gene: NA; V gene: TRBV28; J gene: TRBJ1-2; CDR3 protein: CASSFQRGGIGYTF; CDR3 DNA: TGTGCCAGCAGTTTTCAACGCGGGGGTATCGGCTACACCTTC
clone size: NA; D gene: NA; V gene: TRBV7-9; J gene: TRBJ2-1; CDR3 protein: CASSLSTFNEQFF; CDR3 DNA: TGTGCCAGCAGCTTAAGTACCTTCAATGAGCAGTTCTTC
clone size: NA; D gene: NA; V gene: TRBV6-6; J gene: TRBJ2-1; CDR3 protein: CASTHPGTPVEQFF; CDR3 DNA: TGTGCCAGCACCCACCCCGGGACACCGGTCGAGCAGTTCTTC
clone size: NA; D gene: NA; V gene: TRBV2; J gene: TRBJ2-1; CDR3 protein: CASSGASNYNEQFF; CDR3 DNA: TGTGCCAGCAGTGGGGCTAGTAACTACAATGAGCAGTTCTTC
clone size: NA; D gene: NA; V gene: TRBV19; J gene: TRBJ1-2; CDR3 protein: CASSWGTSNYGYTF; CDR3 DNA: TGTGCCAGTAGTTGGGGTACCTCTAACTATGGCTACACCTTC
clone size: NA; D gene: TRBD2; V gene: TRBV7-6; J gene: TRBJ2-7; CDR3 protein: CASSLGAGAREQYF; CDR3 DNA: TGTGCCAGCAGCTTAGGAGCGGGGGCTAGGGAGCAGTACTTC
clone size: NA; D gene: NA; V gene: TRBV27; J gene: TRBJ2-7; CDR3 protein: CASSSTSLEQYF; CDR3 DNA: TGTGCCAGCAGCTCGACATCCCTCGAGCAGTACTTC
clone size: NA; D gene: NA; V gene: TRBV4-2; J gene: TRBJ1-1; CDR3 protein: CASSQDNTEAFF; CDR3 DNA: TGTGCCAGCAGCCAAGATAACACTGAAGCTTTCTTT
clone size: NA; D gene: NA; V gene: TRBV9; J gene: TRBJ2-5; CDR3 protein: CASSVDGSGGETQYF; CDR3 DNA: TGTGCCAGCAGCGTAGACGGGAGTGGGGGAGAGACCCAGTACTTC
clone size: NA; D gene: NA; V gene: TRBV2; J gene: TRBJ1-4; CDR3 protein: CASTEEGGSNEKLFF; CDR3 DNA: TGTGCCAGCACTGAAGAGGGGGGTTCTAATGAAAAACTGTTTTTT
clone size: NA; D gene: NA; V gene: TRBV2; J gene: TRBJ1-1; CDR3 protein: CASSGPGMGTEAFF; CDR3 DNA: TGTGCCAGCAGTGGCCCGGGAATGGGGACTGAAGCTTTCTTT
clone size: NA; D gene: NA; V gene: TRBV6-1; J gene: TRBJ2-7; CDR3 protein: CASTVWRGDEQYF; CDR3 DNA: TGTGCCAGCACGGTCTGGAGGGGCGACGAGCAGTACTTC
clone size: NA; D gene: TRBD2; V gene: TRBV2; J gene: TRBJ2-2; CDR3 protein: CASRDPKTSGRDTGELFF; CDR3 DNA: TGTGCCAGCAGGGACCCGAAGACTAGCGGGAGAGATACCGGGGAGCTGTTTTTT
clone size: NA; D gene: TRBD1; V gene: TRBV27; J gene: TRBJ2-1; CDR3 protein: CASSLITGAYNEQFF; CDR3 DNA: TGTGCCAGCAGTTTAATCACAGGGGCCTACAATGAGCAGTTCTTC
clone size: NA; D gene: NA; V gene: TRBV2; J gene: TRBJ2-7; CDR3 protein: CASSDLGEQYF; CDR3 DNA: TGTGCCAGCAGTGATTTAGGCGAGCAGTACTTC
clone size: NA; D gene: NA; V gene: TRBV5-6; J gene: TRBJ2-1; CDR3 protein: CASSDNDQAVPYNEQFF; CDR3 DNA: TGTGCCAGCAGCGATAATGACCAGGCCGTCCCATACAATGAGCAGTTCTTC
clone size: NA; D gene: NA; V gene: TRBV11-3; J gene: TRBJ1-5; CDR3 protein: CASSLPTGGTRKPQHF; CDR3 DNA: TGTGCCAGCAGCCTACCGACAGGAGGGACAAGGAAGCCCCAGCATTTT
clone size: NA; D gene: NA; V gene: TRBV28; J gene: TRBJ2-7; CDR3 protein: CASSFDRYEQYF; CDR3 DNA: TGTGCCAGCAGCTTCGACAGATACGAGCAGTACTTC
clone size: NA; D gene: TRBD2; V gene: TRBV19; J gene: TRBJ2-7; CDR3 protein: CASSFYQREDEQYF; CDR3 DNA: TGTGCCAGTAGTTTTTACCAGCGGGAGGACGAGCAGTACTTC
clone size: NA; D gene: TRBD1; V gene: TRBV10-3; J gene: TRBJ1-5; CDR3 protein: CAISETGTDSNQPQHF; CDR3 DNA: TGTGCCATCAGTGAAACCGGGACAGATAGCAATCAGCCCCAGCATTTT
clone size: NA; D gene: TRBD1; V gene: TRBV19; J gene: TRBJ1-5; CDR3 protein: CASSMGTAGGGQPQHF; CDR3 DNA: TGTGCCAGTAGTATGGGTACCGCAGGGGGCGGTCAGCCCCAGCATTTT